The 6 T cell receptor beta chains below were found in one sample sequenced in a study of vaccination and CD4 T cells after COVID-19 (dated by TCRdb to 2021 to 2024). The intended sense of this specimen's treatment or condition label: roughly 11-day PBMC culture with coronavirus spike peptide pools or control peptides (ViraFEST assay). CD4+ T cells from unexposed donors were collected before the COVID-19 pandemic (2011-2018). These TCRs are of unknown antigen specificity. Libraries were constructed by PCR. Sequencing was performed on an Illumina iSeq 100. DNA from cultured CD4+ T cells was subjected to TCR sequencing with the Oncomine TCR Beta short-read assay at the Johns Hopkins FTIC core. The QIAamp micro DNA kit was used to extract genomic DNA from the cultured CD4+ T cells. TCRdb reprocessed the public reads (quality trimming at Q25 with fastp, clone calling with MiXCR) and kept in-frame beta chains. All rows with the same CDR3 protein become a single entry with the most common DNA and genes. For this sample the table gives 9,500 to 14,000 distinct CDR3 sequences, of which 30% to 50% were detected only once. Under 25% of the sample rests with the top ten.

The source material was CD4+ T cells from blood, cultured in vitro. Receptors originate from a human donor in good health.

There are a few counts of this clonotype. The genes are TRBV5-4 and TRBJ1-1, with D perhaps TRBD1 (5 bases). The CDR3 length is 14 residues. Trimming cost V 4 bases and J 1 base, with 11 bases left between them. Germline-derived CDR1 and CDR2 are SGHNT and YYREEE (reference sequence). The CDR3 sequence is CASSDLTENTEAFF. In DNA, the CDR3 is TGTGCCAGCAGCGACCTGACAGAGAACACTGAAGCTTTCTTT.

CDR3 in DNA: TGCGCCAGCAGTAAACAGGGAGGAAGGGCCGGGGAGCTGTTTTTT. Residues: CASSKQGGRAGELFF. The chain links TRBV23-1 to TRBJ2-2; D may be TRBD1 or TRBD2 (6 bases each). TRBV23-1 is an open reading frame, and its role is uncertain. V lost 5 bases and J 6 bases, leaving 16 bases between the germline ends. This CDR3 has 15 residues.

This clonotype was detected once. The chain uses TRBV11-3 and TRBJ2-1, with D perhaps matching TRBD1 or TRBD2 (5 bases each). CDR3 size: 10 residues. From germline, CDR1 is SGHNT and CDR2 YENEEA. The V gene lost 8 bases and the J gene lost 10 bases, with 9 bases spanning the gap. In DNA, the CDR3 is TGTGCCAGCGGACGGGGCGAGCAGTTCTTC. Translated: CASGRGEQFF.

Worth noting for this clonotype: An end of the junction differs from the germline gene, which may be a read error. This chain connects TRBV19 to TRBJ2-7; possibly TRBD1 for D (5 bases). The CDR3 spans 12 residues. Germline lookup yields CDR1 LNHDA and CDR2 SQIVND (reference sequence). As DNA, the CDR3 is TGTGCCAGTAGTTCTCGGACAAACTCCCTCTTCTTC. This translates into CASSSRTNSLFF.

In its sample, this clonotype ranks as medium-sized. CDR3 coding DNA: TGTGCCAGCAGGGCGGACAGTAACTATGGCTACACCTTC. Protein: CASRADSNYGYTF. V usage is TRBV6-1 and J usage is TRBJ1-2; D perhaps matches TRBD1 (6 bases). V shed 6 bases and J shed 1 base, with 9 bases lying between them. The germline CDR1 and CDR2 sequences are MNHNS and SASEGT. There are 13 residues in the CDR3.

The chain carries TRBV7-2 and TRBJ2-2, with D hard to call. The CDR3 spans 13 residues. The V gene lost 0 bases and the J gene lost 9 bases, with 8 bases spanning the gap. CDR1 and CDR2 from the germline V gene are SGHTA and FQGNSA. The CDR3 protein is CASSLAVGRELFF. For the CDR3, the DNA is TGTGCCAGCAGCTTAGCGGTGGGCCGGGAGCTGTTTTTT.